This T cell receptor (beta chain) was captured in a study of T cell responses to AZD1222 COVID-19 vaccine. About this clone: Antigen: not known.

The repertoire was sequenced with immunoSEQ multiplex PCR; TCRdb's copy has only in-frame clones and lacks some. The sample has about 180,000 clones; around 90% are singletons. Study observations and caveats: Mapped onto spike, vaccine-associated CD4 TCRs spanned it and were dominant at 160-218 and 743-854. Donors were largely white British and mainly female; clonal diversity was possibly underestimated.

This receptor was identified in an adult in good health. The sequenced sample was peripheral blood, obtained on day 0 of AZD1222 vaccination.

The CDR3: CASSSRTGPGSYNEQFF. CDR3 DNA: TGCGCCAGCAGCTCCCGGACTGGGCCCGGATCCTACAATGAGCAGTTCTTC. The V gene is TRBV5-1, the J gene TRBJ2-1, with a possible D match to TRBD2 (5 bases). Deletions cut 3 bases from V and 1 base from J, with 17 bases between. Germline CDR1 is SGHRS and CDR2 is YFSETQ. The CDR3 length is 17 residues.